Sequencing of this TCR beta chain was carried out in a study of cytomegalovirus exposure and HLA in healthy donors (dated by TCRdb to 2016 to 2017). Turning to the overall study: An earlier analysis of several hundred of the donors reported approximately 260 Gb of sequence data and 117 million unique TCR beta sequences obtained from approximately 180 million T cells. An early release that covered some 630 HLA-typed donors contained around 330 gigabases of sequencing data and about 93 million unique TCR sequences. Among the roughly 390 genotyped donors, around 81% belonged to the genetic ancestry cluster associated with self-reported Caucasian donors. The aim of the study was to test whether cataloging public T cell receptors could identify signatures of past pathogen exposure. The study profiled the T cell repertoires of hundreds of subjects by immunosequencing and related them to cytomegalovirus serostatus. In addition to the first cohort of 500 to 850 subjects, a separate validation cohort of 120 different subjects was used. High-throughput TCR immunosequencing, statistical association of individual TCRs with disease status, and machine learning were combined to predict cytomegalovirus infection status. A later analysis re-analyzed previously published TCR beta repertoires from hundreds of donors and added high-resolution HLA genotyping to study TCR occurrence patterns. Rather than drawing on any new phenotypic data, the later analysis identified candidate immune exposures from TCR beta sequences and the way those sequences occurred across donors. An earlier analysis of some 600 of the donors applied high-throughput TCR beta sequencing to assess whether each TCR beta V gene segment acted as functional or pseudogenic. Donor age, sex, ethnicity and CMV serostatus were compiled alongside the repertoire data. A later genetic analysis took genome-wide SNP genotypes for about 55% of the 666 donors and used that subset as a discovery cohort. All discovery cohort repertoires had been generated on a single sequencing platform. Both class I and class II loci were covered by HLA typing, at four-digit resolution. The number of typed donors differed by locus: roughly 629-630 for A, B, C, DRB1 and DQB1; about 520 for DQA1; roughly 600 for DPA1; and around 490 for DPB1. Four or five DR-DQ haplotypes were handled as single units for association and clustering because linkage in the cohort was strong. Among about 390 genotyped donors of the cohort, an average of around 240,000 unique TCR beta nucleotide sequences were sequenced per donor, roughly 20% of them non-productive.

V is cut by 6 bases and J by 1 base, and the space between the germline ends is 10 bases. From the germline V gene (reference sequence), CDR1 is LNHDA and CDR2 is SQIVND. The CDR3 has 14 amino acids, counting the end cysteine and phenylalanine. Only CDR3 DNA is held: 42 bases, read in frame from base 1. In total, more than 500 healthy bone marrow donors made up the cohort. All cohort members were sampled while nominally healthy, although unrecorded immune exposures were likely present. The donor was CMV seropositive and belonged to the group of 250 to 300 seropositive cohort members. Every donor gave a peripheral blood sample, and the peripheral blood mononuclear cells from that sample were used for TCR beta sequencing. The Qiagen DNeasy Blood Extraction Kit was used to extract genomic DNA from the blood cell samples. With respect to this clone: Its binding antigen is unknown. Base qualities were left out, and no much larger clone turns up one base away.

General conclusions and limits of the study: Roughly uniform sequencing depth across donors was assumed in presence/absence analyses, although this assumption may not hold. In a later analysis, several top co-occurrence clusters were reported to appear linked to parvovirus B19, influenza, CMV and Epstein-Barr virus. The classifier was reported to diagnose cytomegalovirus status with high specificity and sensitivity in both the original and validation cohorts. In this cohort, only TCR beta chains were sequenced, and detectable features were limited by the absence of alpha or paired-chain data. A later analysis found that HLA-associated TCR beta chains were more clonally expanded and had lower generation probabilities than equally common non-associated chains. Correlated functional status among segregating V segments might be attributable to linkage disequilibrium, but an unknown experimental factor could not be ruled out. Because the 87-base-pair reads could not distinguish some IMGT-functional V segments, including TRBV6-2 and TRBV6-3, those segments were excluded. In a later analysis, TCR association rates were found to vary across HLA loci, with the most associated TCRs seen for DRB1 alleles and the fewest for HLA-C alleles. The only immune exposure information available for the cohort was CMV serostatus. In a later analysis, around 15,000 TCR beta sequences were associated with specific HLA alleles at a false discovery rate of 0.05. V-gene and J-gene trimming of TCR beta chains was associated with a missense DCLRE1C variant in a later genetic analysis, and the association was replicated in an independent cohort. A cluster of highly shared sequence variants was judged likely to be a technical artifact of the sequencing pipeline. According to the authors, the approach could potentially be generalized to other disease states and immunological phenotypes. A few of the identified cytomegalovirus-associated TCR beta chains were confirmed in vitro to be specific for cytomegalovirus antigens. In the study, about 150 TCR beta chains were listed as associated with cytomegalovirus. Over 15 rarely observed V segments, including chromosome 9 orphons, were excluded from the earlier analysis of several hundred of the donors because counts were too low. A further reported finding was that TCR beta sequences accurately predicted the HLA-A and HLA-B alleles for most subjects in the first cohort. According to a later genetic analysis, donors in an Asian-associated ancestry cluster had fewer N-insertions in productive TCRs than the roughly 700-donor mean. According to a later analysis, most CMV-associated TCR beta chains appeared to be HLA-restricted, and the HLA associations seemed to be driven largely by CMV exposure. Because HLA typing was missing for some donors at each locus, association tests included only the typed subset. In an earlier analysis of approximately 590 of the donors, most TCR beta V segments appeared in productive rearrangements about 90% or about 30% of the time, broadly matching IMGT annotations. While some public TCRs were present in many individuals, most TCR sequences turned up only very rarely across donors. When HLA alleles, especially DR and DQ, strongly co-occurred, attributing TCR associations to individual alleles was difficult.

The library came from the immunoSEQ multiplex PCR assay. The multiplex PCR relied on a mix of 60 forward primers for TCR Vbeta segments and 13 reverse primers for TCR Jbeta segments. The CDR3 region of rearranged TCR beta genes was amplified from genomic DNA with a multiplex PCR assay. The Illumina HiSeq System was used to sequence the amplified TCR beta libraries as 87-base-pair reads. Processing in the source paper ran as follows. A later analysis counted about 80 million unique TCR beta chains across the 666 repertoires, and about 10 million of these chains were shared by at least two donors. Raw reads were error-corrected and collapsed into unique sequences by a nearest-neighbor algorithm in which closely related sequences were merged to remove PCR and sequencing errors. To assign V, D and J gene segments, CDR3 sequences were aligned to IMGT reference sequences. For a sequence to be retained, a match of at least six nucleotides was required to both a V gene segment and a J gene segment. A rearrangement counted as productive if the CDR3 had no stop codons and remained in frame with V and J, and every other rearrangement counted as non-productive. CDR3 was defined according to IMGT convention as the region running from the second conserved V-encoded cysteine to the conserved J-encoded phenylalanine. The earlier analysis of about 530 of the donors excluded any sequence lacking an unambiguous match to a single V gene segment. An earlier analysis of 587 of the donors classified V segments as functional when productive rearrangements were above 56.7% and as segregating when the standard deviation between donors was above 5%. A statistical classification framework was built for diagnosing cytomegalovirus status from the catalog of TCR beta chain sequences. A later analysis assigned V and J genes by comparing TCR nucleotide sequences with IMGT/GENE-DB human TR gene sequences. In a later analysis, CDR3 sequences and most-parsimonious VDJ recombination scenarios were assigned using the TCRdist pipeline. In a later analysis, each TCR beta chain was defined by its CDR3 amino acid sequence together with its V-gene family, and reads without a unique V-gene family were excluded. To address suspected cross-contamination and a sequencing artifact, a later analysis removed 592 highly shared, low-generation-probability nucleotide sequences. A later analysis calculated a clonal expansion index for each public chain from normalized within-repertoire ranks of inferred template counts. Generation probabilities in a later analysis came from a VDJ recombination model fitted to out-of-frame rearrangements, and those results were checked against IGoR. Hypergeometric tests were used in a later analysis to score TCR-TCR, TCR-HLA and TCR-CMV co-occurrence, with a repertoire-size bias correction applied to the TCR pairs. To estimate false discovery rates, a later analysis permuted the HLA or CMV assignments 20 times. In a later analysis, co-occurring TCRs were grouped using DBSCAN, and TCRdist sequence similarity was added for clustering within HLA-allele-positive subsets. For co-occurrence clustering, repertoires with fewer than 30,000 or more than 120,000 public chains were excluded, along with about five repertoires with anomalous nucleotide sharing. TCRdb stores this immuneACCESS table with in-frame sequences only. Part of the clones is absent; in the studies checked, under half of the shortfall reflects unresolved V genes, and no reason is known for the rest. V and J calls and clone size are as listed in that table; D and trimming were resolved from the DNA. The sample has tens of thousands of clones on record, more than 70% of them singletons. 45% to 60% of the sample rests with the top ten.

Sequencing input: PBMCs. The sequence joins TRBV19 to TRBJ1-3; a tentative D call is TRBD1 (5 bases match). The source is a man in his forties or fifties in good health and CMV-seropositive. The sequence in DNA is TGTGCCAGTAGGTTGCGGGGGTCTGGAAACACCATATATTTT. Protein translation: CASRLRGSGNTIYF. With all but the CDR3 taken from the reference TRBV19 and TRBJ1-3 genes, the full variable domain is: DGGITQSPKYLFRKEGQNVTLSCEQNLNHDAMYWYRQDPGQGLRLIYYSQIVNDFQKGDIAEGYSVSREKKESFPLTVTSAQKNPTAFYLCASRLRGSGNTIYFGEGSWLTVV.